A single sample is the source of the 2 T cell receptor beta chains below, sequenced in a study of cytomegalovirus exposure and HLA in healthy donors. PCR was performed using 60 Vbeta and 13 Jbeta primers. Sequencing was performed with immunoSEQ multiplex PCR; in TCRdb, only in-frame clones are kept and a portion is missing. This table has 150,000 to 200,000 clones, roughly 85% appearing once. The specimen was PBMCs. These receptors originate from a woman aged 50 to 60 in good health and CMV-seronegative.

The rearrangement uses TRBV27 and TRBJ2-1; a possible D gene is TRBD2 (5 bases). This CDR3 has 14 amino acids. Germline-derived CDR1 and CDR2 are MNHEY and SMNVEV (reference sequence). V was trimmed by 5 bases and J by 10 bases, leaving 18 bases between them. The CDR3 is CASSPRTIPGEQFF. DNA for the CDR3: TGTGCCAGCAGTCCCCGGACGATCCCGGGGGAGCAGTTCTTC.

The chain carries TRBV11-2 and TRBJ2-7; D may be TRBD1 (6 bases). CDR1 is SGHAT and CDR2 is FQNNGV in the germline V gene. The CDR3 totals 14 residues. V shed 5 bases and J shed 1 base, with 12 bases lying between them. CDR3 bases: TGTGCCAGCAGCCCCCGGGACAAGTCCTACGAGCAGTACTTC. Amino acids: CASSPRDKSYEQYF.